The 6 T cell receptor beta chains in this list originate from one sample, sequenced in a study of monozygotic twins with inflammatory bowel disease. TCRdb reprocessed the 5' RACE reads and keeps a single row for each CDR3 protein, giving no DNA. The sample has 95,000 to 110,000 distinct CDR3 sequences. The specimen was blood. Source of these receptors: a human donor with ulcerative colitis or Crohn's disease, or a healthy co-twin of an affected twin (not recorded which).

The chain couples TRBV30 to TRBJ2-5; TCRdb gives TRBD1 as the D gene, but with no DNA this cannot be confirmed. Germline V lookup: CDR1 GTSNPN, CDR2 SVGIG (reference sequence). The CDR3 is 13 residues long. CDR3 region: CAWSVLGPETQYF.

The CDR3 here is CSARDRQGWTEAFF. This chain joins TRBV20-1 and TRBJ1-1. Germline assignment: CDR1 DFQATT and CDR2 SNEGSKA (reference sequence). The CDR3 has 14 amino acids.

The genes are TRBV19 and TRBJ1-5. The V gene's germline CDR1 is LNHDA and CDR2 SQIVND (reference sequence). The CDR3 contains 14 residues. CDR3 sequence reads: CASSISGAHAPQHF.

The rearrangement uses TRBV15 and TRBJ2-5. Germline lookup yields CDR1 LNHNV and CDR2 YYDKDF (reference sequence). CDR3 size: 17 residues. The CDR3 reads CATSRDKFGGYQETQYF.

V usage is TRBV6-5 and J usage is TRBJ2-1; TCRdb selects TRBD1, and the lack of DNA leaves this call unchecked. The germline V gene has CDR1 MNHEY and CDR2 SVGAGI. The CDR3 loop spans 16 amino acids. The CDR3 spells CASSYEAPSSYNEQFF.

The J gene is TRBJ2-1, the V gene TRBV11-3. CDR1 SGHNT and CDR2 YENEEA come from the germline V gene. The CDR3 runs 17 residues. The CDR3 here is CASSLGGWGSSYNEQFF. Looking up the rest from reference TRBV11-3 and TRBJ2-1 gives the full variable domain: EAGVVQSPRYKIIEKKQPVAFWCNPISGHNTLYWYLQNLGQGPELLIRYENEEAVDDSQLPKDRFSAERLKGVDSTLKIQPAELGDSAVYLCASSLGGWGSSYNEQFFGPGTRLTVL.